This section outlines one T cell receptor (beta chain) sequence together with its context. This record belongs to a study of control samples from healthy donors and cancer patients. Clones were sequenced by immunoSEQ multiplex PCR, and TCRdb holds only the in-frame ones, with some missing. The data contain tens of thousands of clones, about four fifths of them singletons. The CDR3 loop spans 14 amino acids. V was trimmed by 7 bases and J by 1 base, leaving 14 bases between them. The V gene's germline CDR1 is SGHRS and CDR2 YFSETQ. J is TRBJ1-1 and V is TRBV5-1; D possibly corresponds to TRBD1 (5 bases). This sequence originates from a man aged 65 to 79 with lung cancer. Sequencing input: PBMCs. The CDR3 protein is CASGPQVGNTEAFF. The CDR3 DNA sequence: TGCGCCAGCGGACCACAGGTGGGGAACACTGAAGCTTTCTTT.